This T cell receptor beta chain was retrieved from a study of PD-1 blockade in classical Hodgkin lymphoma. On the study more broadly: Intravenous nivolumab at 3 mg/kg was given to patients every 2 weeks.

General study points: Complete responders entered with baseline diversity on par with newly diagnosed patients, the results showed.

About this clone itself: Its antigen is not identified.

After removal of 6 bases from V and 5 bases from J, the junction contained 4 bases not matched to a gene. The CDR3 runs 13 residues. CDR1 is MNHNS and CDR2 is SASEGT in the germline V gene. Every patient experienced relapse after autologous stem cell transplantation, and brentuximab vedotin exposure varied. Clones were sequenced by immunoSEQ multiplex PCR, and TCRdb holds only the in-frame ones, with some missing. This table has around 65,000 clones, roughly nine tenths appearing once. The sequence was obtained from a human donor with classical Hodgkin lymphoma. The chain employs TRBV6-1 and TRBJ1-5; 7 nucleotides align to TRBD1. The input for sequencing was peripheral blood mononuclear cells (PBMCs), taken at baseline. This CDR3 reads CASRVDRDQPQHF. DNA for the CDR3: TGTGCCAGCAGGGTCGACAGGGATCAGCCCCAGCATTTT.